The 21 T cell receptor beta chains reported below all come from one sample, sequenced in a study of shared clonotypes between healthy human individuals. TCRdb's copy holds only in-frame clones and misses some; the assay was immunoSEQ multiplex PCR. Of about 2.4 million clones in the sample, about 92% are singletons; the top ten hold over 0.12%. Sequencing used naive CD4+ T cells sorted from blood. The subset denotes: CD45RA+ positively selected. The receptors were gathered from a man younger than 30 in good health.

V usage is TRBV7-2 and J usage is TRBJ2-3; TRBD2 is a possible D gene (6 bases). V shed 5 bases and J shed 5 bases, with 17 bases lying between them. This CDR3 spans 15 amino acids. Germline V CDR1 and CDR2: SGHTA, FQGNSA. The CDR3 DNA sequence: TGTGCCAGCAGCCAAAATAGCGGAGCGGGAGATACGCAGTATTTT. It translates to CASSQNSGAGDTQYF.

The rearrangement links TRBV5-6 to TRBJ2-4; TRBD2 might be the D (6 bases). This CDR3 comprises 17 residues. The germline CDR1 and CDR2 sequences are SGHDT and YYEEEE. Between the trimmed V and J ends, which lost 6 bases and 0 bases, there was a span of 19 bases. CDR3 DNA sequence: TGTGCCAGCATCCTAAGAGGTGGAGGGTTAGCCAAAAACATTCAGTACTTC. Its translation: CASILRGGGLAKNIQYF.

The chain has TRBV2 and TRBJ1-1; no clear D. The V gene lost 8 bases and the J gene lost 7 bases, with 8 bases spanning the gap. Germline-derived CDR1 and CDR2 are SNHLY and FYNNEI. The CDR3 covers 10 residues. The CDR3 DNA follows: TGTGCCAGCGGCTCCATTGAAGCTTTCTTT. Translated, it gives CASGSIEAFF.

This sequence joins TRBV10-3 and TRBJ2-7; no reliable D call. Germline lookup yields CDR1 ENHRY and CDR2 SYGVKD. CDR3 size: 13 residues. V lost 10 bases to trimming and J lost 4 bases, with 17 bases between them. CDR3 nucleotide sequence: TGTGCCACTACTGCTGGGCAGTCATACGAGCAGTACTTC. Amino acids: CATTAGQSYEQYF.

The genes are TRBV6-1 and TRBJ2-5; 7 positions agree with TRBD1. The J call may be mistaken, given a closer DNA end match to TRBJ2-7. Germline V gene sequence: CDR1 MNHNS, CDR2 SASEGT. This CDR3 has 15 residues. CDR3: CASSVVGTETYEQYF. The DNA for the CDR3 is TGTGCCAGCAGTGTCGTCGGGACAGAGACCTACGAGCAGTACTTC.

As to this clone: In the same sample, other DNA sequences code for this CDR3. The chain carries TRBV6-5 and TRBJ2-6; D is undetermined. The V end was cut by 6 bases, the J end by 1 base, with 4 bases between. The germline gives CDR1 MNHEY, CDR2 SVGAGI. CDR3 size: 13 residues. The CDR3 region has the DNA TGTGCCAGCAGAGGGTCTGGGGCCAACGTCCTGACTTTC. The encoded protein is CASRGSGANVLTF.

This clone has more than one count but fewer than ten. The chain carries TRBV7-6 and TRBJ1-1; TRBD1 matches 7 bases. This CDR3 is 13 amino acids long. V lost 3 bases and J lost 5; bases outside the gene matches: 3. Germline CDR1 is SGHVS and CDR2 is FNYEAQ. The CDR3 DNA is TGTGCCAGCAGCTTTACAGGGGATACTGAAGCTTTCTTT. This encodes CASSFTGDTEAFF.

The CDR3 protein is CASSSFRSGGYTF. DNA for the CDR3: TGTGCCAGCAGCTCCTTTCGATCCGGTGGCTACACCTTC. The chain has TRBV7-2 and TRBJ1-2; D ambiguous. CDR3 length: 13 amino acids. CDR1 is SGHTA and CDR2 is FQGNSA in the germline V gene. Trimming stripped 4 bases from V and 7 bases from J, with 13 bases between.

A single count supports this clone. In the same sample, other DNA sequences code for this CDR3. The V gene is TRBV19, the J gene TRBJ1-5; a possible D gene is TRBD1 (5 bases). Germline V gene lookup returns CDR1 LNHDA and CDR2 SQIVND (reference sequence). The CDR3 is made up of 15 amino acids. Between the trimmed V and J ends, which lost 3 bases and 3 bases, there was a span of 12 bases. DNA for the CDR3: TGTGCCAGTAGTATCAGGTCAGGGTCCAATCAGCCCCAGCATTTT. Amino acid sequence: CASSIRSGSNQPQHF.

The count of this clone is one. The chain couples TRBV4-2 to TRBJ1-2; D call uncertain. V lost 4 bases and J lost 5, with 17 bases in between. Germline loops: CDR1 LGHNA, CDR2 YNFKEQ. This CDR3 is built from 15 residues. CDR3 in amino acids: CASSPSTTVPYGYTF. CDR3 bases: TGTGCCAGCAGCCCATCCACGACGGTCCCTTATGGCTACACCTTC.

This rearrangement joins TRBV7-9 to TRBJ2-1; possibly TRBD1 or TRBD2 for D (6 bases each). This CDR3 region has 16 residues. The V and J ends lost 5 bases and 6 bases respectively, with 20 bases between them. Germline V CDR1 and CDR2: SEHNR, FQNEAQ (reference sequence). The chain's CDR3 is CASSVGGGKLSNEQFF. CDR3 nucleotide sequence: TGTGCCAGCAGCGTTGGGGGCGGGAAGTTAAGCAATGAGCAGTTCTTC.

The CDR3 DNA reads TGTGCCAGCAGCTCCCGGGAAGCCTACAATGAGCAGTTCTTC. Encoded protein: CASSSREAYNEQFF. The V call is TRBV7-2, the J call TRBJ2-1, with D maybe TRBD2 (5 bases). The CDR3 is 14 amino acids. V shed 4 bases and J shed 2 bases, with 9 bases lying between them. The germline V gene encodes CDR1 SGHTA and CDR2 FQGNSA.

The V gene is TRBV15, the J gene TRBJ2-1; TRBD2 matches 8 bases. This CDR3 region has 20 residues. Per germline, CDR1 LNHNV and CDR2 YYDKDF (reference sequence). The V segment lost 0 bases and the J segment 4 bases; nucleotides outside the gene matches: 17. CDR3 DNA sequence: TGTGCCACCAGCAGAGATACCCAGCCCACTAGCGGAGATCCTTACAATGAGCAGTTCTTC. Protein product: CATSRDTQPTSGDPYNEQFF.

This sequence joins TRBV11-3 and TRBJ2-3; 7 positions match TRBD2. Per the germline V gene, CDR1 is SGHNT and CDR2 is YENEEA. This CDR3 is 15 amino acids long. V shed 4 bases, J shed 3 bases, and the junction held 7 bases outside the gene matches. CDR3: CASSSAGEFTDTQYF. The CDR3 DNA sequence: TGTGCCAGCAGCTCCGCGGGGGAGTTTACAGATACGCAGTATTTT.

J is TRBJ1-3 and V is TRBV10-3; 7 bases are a match to TRBD1. After removal of 4 bases from V and 7 bases from J, the junction contained 1 base not matched to a gene. The CDR3 is 12 amino acids. Germline CDR1 is ENHRY and CDR2 is SYGVKD. DNA of the CDR3: TGTGCCATCAGTGCCAGGGGGAACACCATATATTTT. It specifies CAISARGNTIYF.

This clone was found once. The chain has TRBV30 and TRBJ1-5; 9 nucleotides line up with TRBD1. V shed 0 bases, J shed 6 bases, and the junction held 6 bases outside the gene matches. CDR3 length: 15 residues. CDR1 and CDR2 (germline): GTSNPN, SVGIG (reference sequence). The CDR3 region is CAWSVPGQGRQPQHF. CDR3 DNA sequence: TGTGCCTGGAGTGTCCCGGGACAGGGTCGTCAGCCCCAGCATTTT. Full variable domain (rest looked up from reference TRBV30 and TRBJ1-5): SQTIHQWPATLVQPVGSPLSLECTVEGTSNPNLYWYRQAAGRGLQLLFYSVGIGQISSEVPQNLSASRPQDRQFILSSKKLLLSDSGFYLCAWSVPGQGRQPQHFGDGTRLSIL.

V usage is TRBV6-5 and J usage is TRBJ2-5, with 12 bases fitting TRBD1. The germline gives CDR1 MNHEY, CDR2 SVGAGI. The CDR3 contains 15 residues. V was clipped by 2 bases and J by 4 bases; unmatched bases: 2. In nucleotides, the CDR3 is TGTGCCAGCAGTTACGGGACAGGGGGCTTAGAGACCCAGTACTTC. Translating it yields CASSYGTGGLETQYF.

The chain links TRBV7-2 to TRBJ1-1, with a possible D match to TRBD1 (5 bases). The CDR3 spans 16 residues. The V end lost 5 bases, the J end lost 0 bases, and 16 bases lay between the germline ends. In germline, CDR1 is SGHTA, CDR2 FQGNSA. CDR3 protein: CASSIRPQGVNTEAFF. The CDR3 nucleotides are TGTGCCAGCAGCATAAGACCTCAGGGAGTGAACACTGAAGCTTTCTTT.

The chain has TRBV30 and TRBJ2-3; 12 bases are a match to TRBD2. Trimming took 2 bases from V and 1 from J; bases not matched to a gene: 4. The CDR3 loop spans 16 amino acids. Looked up from germline, CDR1 is GTSNPN and CDR2 is SVGIG (reference sequence). The CDR3 protein is CAWSTGTSGRTDTQYF. The CDR3 DNA sequence: TGTGCCTGGAGTACTGGGACTAGCGGGCGCACAGATACGCAGTATTTT.

In this sample, this clone turned up once. The V call is TRBV6-5, the J call TRBJ1-3; D unclear. This CDR3 region has 13 residues. The V end lost 5 bases, the J end lost 9 bases, and 14 bases lay between the germline ends. Per germline, CDR1 MNHEY and CDR2 SVGAGI. The CDR3 bases are TGTGCCAGCAGTGCACTTAGCGGTGGCACCATATATTTT. The encoded protein is CASSALSGGTIYF.

The J gene is TRBJ2-3, the V gene TRBV11-2, with a tentative D call TRBD2 (5 bases). Per the germline V gene, CDR1 is SGHAT and CDR2 is FQNNGV. This CDR3 contains 14 residues. V lost 4 bases and J lost 6, with 14 bases in between. The CDR3 protein is CASSSSIVADTQYF. The CDR3 nucleotides are TGTGCCAGCAGCTCTAGCATTGTAGCGGATACGCAGTATTTT.